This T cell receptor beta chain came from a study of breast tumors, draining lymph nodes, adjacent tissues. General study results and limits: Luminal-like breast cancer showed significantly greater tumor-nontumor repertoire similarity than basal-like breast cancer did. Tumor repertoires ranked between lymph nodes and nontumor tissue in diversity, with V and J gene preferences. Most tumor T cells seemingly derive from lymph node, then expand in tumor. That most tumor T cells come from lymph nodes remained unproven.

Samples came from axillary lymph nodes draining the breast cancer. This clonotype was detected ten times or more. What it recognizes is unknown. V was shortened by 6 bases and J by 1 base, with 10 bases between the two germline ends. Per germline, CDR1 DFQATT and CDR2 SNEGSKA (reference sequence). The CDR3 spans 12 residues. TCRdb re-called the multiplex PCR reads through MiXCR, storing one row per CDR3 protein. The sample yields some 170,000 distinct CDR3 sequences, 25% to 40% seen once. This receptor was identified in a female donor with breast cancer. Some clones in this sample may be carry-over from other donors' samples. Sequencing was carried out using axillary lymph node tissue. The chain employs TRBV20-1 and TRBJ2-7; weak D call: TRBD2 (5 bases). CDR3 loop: CSAVLGSYEQYF. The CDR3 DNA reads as TGCAGTGCGGTACTAGGTTCCTACGAGCAGTACTTC.